The clone carrying this T cell receptor beta chain was recorded a few times. Its cognate antigen is unknown. This record comes from a study of CD8 T cells in ankylosing spondylitis. Study-wide results and caveats: A CD8+ phenotype characterized the disease-linked clones, which were relatively rare in peripheral blood. Apparently characteristic of ankylosing spondylitis blood was a TCR beta motif (roughly eight highly homologous variants).

One entry per CDR3 protein, called by TCRdb with MiXCR from the 5' RACE reads. The sample has hundreds of thousands of distinct CDR3 sequences; around 11% are singletons. CDR3 length: 12 residues. CDR1 is SGHAT, CDR2 FQNNGV, per germline. The V and J ends lost 4 bases and 7 bases respectively, with 10 bases between them. This receptor was obtained from a male donor with ankylosing spondylitis. Specimen: blood, either unsorted or a sorted T cell fraction (not recorded which). The genes are TRBV11-2 and TRBJ2-5, with a tentative D call TRBD2 (6 bases). CDR3 sequence reads: CASSSGEATQYF. CDR3 nucleotides: TGTGCCAGCAGCTCGGGGGAGGCGACCCAGTACTTC. The variable domain in full, with the rest retrieved from reference TRBV11-2 and TRBJ2-5, is EAGVAQSPRYKIIEKRQSVAFWCNPISGHATLYWYQQILGQGPKLLIQFQNNGVVDDSQLPKDRFSAERLKGVDSTLKIQPAKLEDSAVYLCASSSGEATQYFGPGTRLLVL.